The source of this T cell receptor (beta chain) is a study of cytomegalovirus exposure and HLA in healthy donors (dated by TCRdb to about 2017). For the wider study: An earlier analysis of approximately 640 of the donors reported about 250 Gb of sequence data and 117 million unique TCR beta sequences from 150 million to 200 million T cells. The T cell repertoires of 700 or so subjects were profiled by immunosequencing and related to cytomegalovirus serostatus. The study combined high-throughput TCR immunosequencing, statistical association of individual TCRs with disease status, and machine learning to predict cytomegalovirus infection status. The number of donors typed differed by locus, with about 629-640 for A, B, C, DRB1 and DQB1, about 500 for DQA1, 600 to 610 for DPA1, and some 440 for DPB1. The study was designed to test whether signatures of past pathogen exposure could be identified by cataloging public T cell receptors. HLA typing covered class I and class II loci at four-digit resolution. Donor age, sex, ethnicity and CMV serostatus were compiled together with the repertoire data. Besides the first cohort of hundreds of subjects, a separate validation cohort made up of 120 different subjects was used. Every discovery cohort repertoire had been produced on one sequencing platform. An earlier analysis of around 580 of the donors used high-throughput TCR beta sequencing to judge whether each TCR beta V gene segment behaved as functional or pseudogenic. In a later genetic analysis, genome-wide SNP genotypes for about three fifths of the roughly 670 donors were used, and that subset was treated as a discovery cohort. Of the approximately 400 genotyped donors, 81% were placed in the genetic ancestry cluster associated with self-reported Caucasian donors. Four to six DR-DQ haplotypes were handled as single units for association and clustering, since linkage in the cohort was strong. An early release covering roughly 640 HLA-typed donors comprised about 290 gigabases of sequencing data and approximately 85 million unique TCR sequences. To study patterns of TCR occurrence, a later analysis re-analyzed previously published TCR beta repertoires from more than 550 donors and added high-resolution HLA genotyping. Among around 400 genotyped donors of the cohort, an average of approximately 240,000 unique TCR beta nucleotide sequences was sequenced per donor, of which 15% to 20% were non-productive. Rather than drawing on any new phenotypic data, the later analysis identified candidate immune exposures from TCR beta sequences and the way those sequences occurred across donors.

Details on this clone: Its target antigen remains unknown. Qualities for individual bases were not recorded, and no much larger clone is one base off.

The research as a whole found: Some IMGT-functional V segments, including TRBV6-2 and TRBV6-3, could not be distinguished by the 87-base-pair reads and were therefore excluded. Most TCR sequences were observed very rarely across donors, whereas some public TCRs were present in many individuals. Only TCR beta chains were sequenced in this cohort, and the absence of alpha or paired-chain data limited detectable features. The earlier analysis of approximately 540 of the donors excluded about 16 rarely observed V segments, including chromosome 9 orphons, because counts were too low. When HLA alleles, especially DR and DQ, strongly co-occurred, attributing TCR associations to individual alleles was difficult. A group of highly shared sequence variants was considered likely to be a technical artifact of the sequencing pipeline. Immune exposure information for the cohort was limited to CMV serostatus. A later genetic analysis associated a missense DCLRE1C variant with V-gene and J-gene trimming of TCR beta chains, and an independent cohort replicated the association. Compared with the approximately 700-donor mean, donors in an Asian-associated ancestry cluster had fewer N-insertions in productive TCRs, according to a later genetic analysis. Correlated functional status among segregating V segments might reflect linkage disequilibrium, but an unknown experimental factor could not be ruled out. The classifier was reported to diagnose cytomegalovirus status with high specificity and sensitivity in both the original and validation cohorts. Several of the top co-occurrence clusters appeared to be linked to parvovirus B19, influenza, CMV and Epstein-Barr virus, according to a later analysis. In the study, 150 to 200 TCR beta chains were listed as associated with cytomegalovirus. A later analysis found that HLA-associated TCR beta chains were more clonally expanded and had lower generation probabilities than equally common non-associated chains. It was suggested by the authors that the approach could potentially be generalized to other disease states and immunological phenotypes. In a later analysis, the rate of TCR association differed among HLA loci, with DRB1 alleles having the most associated TCRs and HLA-C alleles having the fewest. According to a later analysis, most CMV-associated TCR beta chains appeared to be HLA-restricted, and the HLA associations seemed to be driven largely by CMV exposure. A further reported finding was that TCR beta sequences accurately predicted the HLA-A and HLA-B alleles for most subjects in the first cohort. HLA typing was unavailable for some donors at each locus, so association tests used only the typed subset. In a later analysis, some 18,000 TCR beta sequences were associated with specific HLA alleles at a false discovery rate of 0.05. Presence/absence analyses assumed roughly uniform sequencing depth across donors, an assumption that may not hold. An earlier analysis of 587 of the donors showed that most TCR beta V segments appeared in productive rearrangements either about 87% or about 30% of the time, which broadly matched IMGT annotations. A few of the identified cytomegalovirus-associated TCR beta chains were confirmed in vitro to be specific for cytomegalovirus antigens.

Library creation used the immunoSEQ multiplex PCR assay. The multiplex PCR relied on a mix of 60 forward primers for TCR Vbeta segments and 13 reverse primers for TCR Jbeta segments. Amplification of the CDR3 region of rearranged TCR beta genes was performed with a multiplex PCR assay on genomic DNA. Amplified TCR beta libraries were sequenced as 87-base-pair reads on the Illumina HiSeq System. As for how the authors treated the data: Across the 670 or so repertoires, a later analysis counted 80 million or so unique TCR beta chains, roughly 11 million of which were shared by at least two donors. Raw reads were error-corrected and collapsed into unique sequences with a nearest-neighbor algorithm that merged closely related sequences to remove PCR and sequencing errors. To assign V, D and J gene segments, CDR3 sequences were aligned to IMGT reference sequences. For a sequence to be retained, a match of at least six nucleotides to both a V gene segment and a J gene segment was required. Rearrangements were called productive when the CDR3 lacked stop codons and stayed in frame with V and J; all others were non-productive. Following IMGT convention, CDR3 was defined as the stretch from the second conserved V-encoded cysteine to the conserved J-encoded phenylalanine. The earlier analysis of about 620 of the donors excluded sequences that lacked an unambiguous match to a single V gene segment. An earlier analysis of 500 to 700 of the donors classified V segments as functional when productive rearrangements were above 56.7% and as segregating when the standard deviation between donors was above 5%. A statistical classification framework was developed to diagnose cytomegalovirus status using the catalog of TCR beta chain sequences. In a later analysis, V and J genes were assigned by comparing TCR nucleotide sequences against IMGT/GENE-DB human TR gene sequences. The TCRdist pipeline was used in a later analysis to assign CDR3 sequences and most-parsimonious VDJ recombination scenarios. In a later analysis, each TCR beta chain was defined by its CDR3 amino acid sequence together with its V-gene family, and reads lacking a unique V-gene family were excluded. As a way to deal with suspected cross-contamination and a sequencing artifact, a later analysis dropped more than 500 nucleotide sequences that were highly shared and had low generation probability. In a later analysis, a clonal expansion index was calculated for each public chain from normalized within-repertoire ranks of inferred template counts. In a later analysis, generation probabilities were computed with a VDJ recombination model fitted to out-of-frame rearrangements, and the resulting probabilities were checked against IGoR. Hypergeometric tests were used in a later analysis to score TCR-TCR, TCR-HLA and TCR-CMV co-occurrence, with a repertoire-size bias correction applied to the TCR pairs. False discovery rates were estimated in a later analysis by permuting HLA or CMV assignments 20 times. A later analysis grouped co-occurring TCRs with DBSCAN, adding TCRdist sequence similarity when clustering within HLA-allele-positive subsets. Repertoires with fewer than 30,000 or more than 120,000 public chains were left out of co-occurrence clustering, as were several repertoires with anomalous nucleotide sharing. The table comes from immuneACCESS by way of TCRdb, which keeps in-frame sequences with V and J called. Part of the clones is missing from these tables; in studies checked, under half for an unresolved V gene and the rest for unknown reasons. That table furnishes V, J and clone size, whereas the DNA furnished D and trimming. The sample table lists about 160,000 clones, around 77% of them with a count of one. The top ten hold more than 3% of the sample.

The cohort was made up of roughly 670 healthy bone marrow donors. Cohort members were all nominally healthy when sampled, although unrecorded immune exposures were likely present. The donor tested CMV seropositive and was one of the 289 seropositive cohort members. A peripheral blood sample was provided by each donor, and peripheral blood mononuclear cells were used for TCR beta sequencing. Genomic DNA was extracted from the blood cell samples with the Qiagen DNeasy Blood Extraction Kit. CDR1 SGDLS and CDR2 YYNGEE are derived from the germline V gene. V is cut by 4 bases and J by 5 bases, and the space between the germline ends is 15 bases. Reading from cysteine to phenylalanine, the CDR3 counts 14 amino acids. The kept DNA is CDR3 alone, 42 bases in frame from the first base.

Source material: PBMCs. The V and J genes are TRBV9 and TRBJ2-5; D gene: possibly TRBD2, on 6 matching bases. This TCR came from a young man in good health and CMV-seropositive. The CDR3 is CASSPSWREETQYF. Read as DNA, the sequence is TGTGCCAGCAGCCCCTCCTGGAGGGAGGAGACCCAGTACTTC.